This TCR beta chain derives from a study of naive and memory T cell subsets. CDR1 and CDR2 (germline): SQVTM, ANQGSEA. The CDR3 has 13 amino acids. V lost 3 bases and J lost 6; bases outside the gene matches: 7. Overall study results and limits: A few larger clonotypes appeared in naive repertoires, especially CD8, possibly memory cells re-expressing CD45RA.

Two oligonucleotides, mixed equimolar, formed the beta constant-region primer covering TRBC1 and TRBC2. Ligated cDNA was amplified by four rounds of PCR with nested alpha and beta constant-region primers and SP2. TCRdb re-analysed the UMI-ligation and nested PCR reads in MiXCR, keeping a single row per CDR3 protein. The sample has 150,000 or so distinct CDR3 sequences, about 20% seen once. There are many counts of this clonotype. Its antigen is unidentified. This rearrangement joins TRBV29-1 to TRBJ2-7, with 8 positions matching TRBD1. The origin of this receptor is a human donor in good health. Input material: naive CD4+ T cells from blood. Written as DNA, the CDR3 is TGCAGCGTTGACTCCGGACAGGGATTCGAGCAGTACTTC. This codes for CSVDSGQGFEQYF.